One and the same sample provided the 3 T cell receptor beta chains below, sequenced in a study of T-cell reconstitution after alpha-beta-depleted transplantation in children. The library targeted TCRbeta and was prepared with unique molecular identifiers. TCRdb itself ran the PCR reads through MiXCR, one entry per CDR3 protein. The sample yields roughly 350,000 distinct CDR3 sequences, roughly 17% seen once. The specimen comprised PBMCs, mostly from graft donor cells, sampled 360 days after TCRalphabeta/CD19-depleted stem cell transplant. The origin of the receptors is a male patient between 2 and 10 years old who had a stem cell transplant for acute lymphoblastic leukemia, so the T cells may come from the graft donor.

The rearrangement links TRBV4-1 to TRBJ2-4, with 9 bases identical to TRBD2. In germline, CDR1 is MGHRA, CDR2 YSYEKL. Trimming cost V 3 bases and J 2 bases; bases outside gene matches: 11. CDR3 size: 18 residues. The CDR3 is CASSQRDVAGVTKNIQYF. The CDR3 DNA reads TGCGCCAGCAGCCAGAGAGATGTAGCGGGAGTAACCAAAAACATTCAGTACTTC.

The chain employs TRBV29-1 and TRBJ2-2; D gene unclear. The V gene lost 8 bases and the J gene lost 4 bases, with 11 bases spanning the gap. The CDR3 is made up of 12 amino acids. Per germline, CDR1 SQVTM and CDR2 ANQGSEA. The CDR3, as DNA: TGCAGCTCCACGCCTGTCACCGGGGAGCTGTTTTTT. Protein: CSSTPVTGELFF.

This clonotype was observed a handful of times. The rearrangement joins TRBV28 to TRBJ2-1; D gene unclear. V lost 2 bases and J 3 bases, leaving 11 bases between the germline ends. The germline CDR1 and CDR2 sequences are MDHEN and SYDVKM. The CDR3 is made up of 15 amino acids. The CDR3 DNA reads as TGTGCCAGCAGTTTACCCCGATGGGGCTACAATGAGCAGTTCTTC. Amino acid sequence: CASSLPRWGYNEQFF.